These T cell receptor beta chains were read from a single sample in a study of T cell responses to AZD1222 COVID-19 vaccine. Data came from immunoSEQ multiplex PCR; TCRdb stores just in-frame clones and leaves some out. The table shows roughly 150,000 clones, with 90% occurring only once. The sequences come from peripheral blood, collected 28 days after the second AZD1222 dose. Receptor source: an adult who received the AZD1222 COVID-19 vaccine. CDR3s include the opening cysteine and the closing phenylalanine or tryptophan. A D gene is named only where the DNA matches it firmly. Clone size is stated in some rows and not others, as once, few, many or a class when expanded.

TGTGCCAGCAGCCTACATACTGGTCCAGGGGGCCGGCATGGCTACACCTTC	CASSLHTGPGGRHGYTF	TRBJ1-2	TRBV3-1/TRBV3-2	TRBD1	once
TGTGCCAGCAGCTTAGCAGAAGATACGCAGTATTTT	CASSLAEDTQYF	TRBJ2-3	TRBV7-2	.	.
TGTGCCAGCAGCGACGGGACTACCCCTGTGGAGACCCAGTACTTC	CASSDGTTPVETQYF	TRBJ2-5	TRBV11-3	TRBD2	.
TGTGCCAGTCGGGGGGCAGCCCCTGAGGGTGGCTACACCTTC	CASRGAAPEGGYTF	TRBJ1-2	TRBV19	.	.
TGTGCCAGCAGCAGACTAGCGGGGGCTGAGCAGTTCTTC	CASSRLAGAEQFF	TRBJ2-1	TRBV2	TRBD2	.
TGTGCCAGCAGTCGGATCCGGCGGGGGGCCGCCTACAATGAGCAGTTCTTC	CASSRIRRGAAYNEQFF	TRBJ2-1	TRBV27	TRBD2	once
TGTGCCAGCGGTGGACTTCAGCCCCAGCATTTT	CASGGLQPQHF	TRBJ1-5	TRBV2	.	.
TGTGCCAGCAGCTCCAGCTGGACCGGGGAGCTGTTTTTT	CASSSSWTGELFF	TRBJ2-2	TRBV12-3/TRBV12-4	.	.
TGTGCCTGGAGTGTAGGCGGAAAAGTGCTCGAGCAGTACTTC	CAWSVGGKVLEQYF	TRBJ2-7	TRBV30	.	.
TGTGCTAGTGGTTTGGTAGTGGGTAGGGGCTCCTATAATTCACCCCTCCACTTT	CASGLVVGRGSYNSPLHF	TRBJ1-6	TRBV12-5	.	.
TGTGCCAGCAGCCTGGACAGGGACACTGAAGCTTTCTTT	CASSLDRDTEAFF	TRBJ1-1	TRBV13	TRBD1	.
TGCAGCGTTGGGTCCCCTGACTACACCTTC	CSVGSPDYTF	TRBJ1-2	TRBV29-1	.	.
TGTGCCAGCAGCTCAAACGGAGGGGACAGGGTACATGGCTACACCTTC	CASSSNGGDRVHGYTF	TRBJ1-2	TRBV13	TRBD1	.
TGTGCCAGCAGTGAAGTGCTAGCGGGGGCTAATGAGCAGTTCTTC	CASSEVLAGANEQFF	TRBJ2-1	TRBV6-1	TRBD2	.
TGTGCCAGTCTCTCTACAGGTAAGGCTGAAGCTTTCTTT	CASLSTGKAEAFF	TRBJ1-1	TRBV6-5	.	.
TGTGCCAGCTCTGGGAATAACAGGGGGACTGAAGCTTTCTTT	CASSGNNRGTEAFF	TRBJ1-1	TRBV18	TRBD1	.
TGTGCCAGCAGCCCTACGCTAGCGGGACCGTCCAATGAGCAGTTCTTC	CASSPTLAGPSNEQFF	TRBJ2-1	TRBV7-2	TRBD2	.
TGTGCCACCTCAAGGGGATGGGGACAGAATGAAGTAACTAGCACAGATACGCAGTATTTT	CATSRGWGQNEVTSTDTQYF	TRBJ2-3	TRBV24-1	TRBD1	.
TGTGCCAGTAGAGGAGATTACTCTGGAAACACCATATATTTT	CASRGDYSGNTIYF	TRBJ1-3	TRBV19	.	.
TGTGCTAGTGGTACCCTCAATGGCTACACCTTC	CASGTLNGYTF	TRBJ1-2	TRBV12-5	.	.
TGTGCCAGCAGTTCCAACAGGGGAGGTACTAATGAAAAACTGTTTTTT	CASSSNRGGTNEKLFF	TRBJ1-4	TRBV28	TRBD1	.
TGCGCCAGCAGCTTGACACAGGCGGGGAACACTGAAGCTTTCTTT	CASSLTQAGNTEAFF	TRBJ1-1	TRBV5-1	.	.
TGTGCCAGCAGCTTAGATGGGACGTTACGATCACCCCTCCACTTT	CASSLDGTLRSPLHF	TRBJ1-6	TRBV7-2	.	.
TGTGCCAGCAGCTTAAATTTAGGTAAAGCTGGGGCCAACGTCCTGACTTTC	CASSLNLGKAGANVLTF	TRBJ2-6	TRBV7-8	.	.
TGCGCCAGCAGCCCCTTGTGGCAGGGGTCCCTTAGCTCTGGAAACACCATATATTTT	CASSPLWQGSLSSGNTIYF	TRBJ1-3	TRBV4-1	.	.
TGTGCCAGCAGCGGGTCCGGGACAGGGGATGAAAAACTGTTTTTT	CASSGSGTGDEKLFF	TRBJ1-4	TRBV5-8	TRBD1	few
TGTGCCAGCAGCCCGGACCGGCTCTCTGGAAACACCATATATTTT	CASSPDRLSGNTIYF	TRBJ1-3	TRBV14	.	.
TGTGCCAGTAGTATTCTAGCGGGGAGCTCCTACAATGAGCAGTTCTTC	CASSILAGSSYNEQFF	TRBJ2-1	TRBV19	TRBD2	.
TGCGCCAGCAGAGCGGGGGTCTACAATGAGCAGTTCTTC	CASRAGVYNEQFF	TRBJ2-1	TRBV5-1	TRBD2	.
TGTGCCTGGAGGGCGGGGGAAACTGAAGCTTTCTTT	CAWRAGETEAFF	TRBJ1-1	TRBV30	.	.
TGTGCCAGCAGCTTTGCCCGGGAGAGTGACTATGGCTACACCTTC	CASSFARESDYGYTF	TRBJ1-2	TRBV5-4	.	.
TGTGCCACCAGTCCCCTGGGCAATGAGCAGTTCTTC	CATSPLGNEQFF	TRBJ2-1	TRBV24-1	.	.
TGTGCCAGCAGTGAGGGGGGACGGATAAAGAACACTGAAGCTTTCTTT	CASSEGGRIKNTEAFF	TRBJ1-1	TRBV25-1	.	.
TGTGCCAGCAGCCCACAAGGAGGGATTGAAGCTTTCTTT	CASSPQGGIEAFF	TRBJ1-1	TRBV7-3	.	.
TGTGCCAGCAGTGACAGGGGGCAGCGGCAAGAGACCCAGTACTTC	CASSDRGQRQETQYF	TRBJ2-5	TRBV11-3	TRBD1	.
TGCAGCGTTGCTACAGACTACGAGCAGTACTTC	CSVATDYEQYF	TRBJ2-7	TRBV29-1	.	.
TGTGCCAGCAGCAGAACTAGCGGGAGCTCCTACAATGAGCAGTTCTTC	CASSRTSGSSYNEQFF	TRBJ2-1	TRBV4-2	TRBD2	.
TGTGCCAGCAGCGTGATAGCGGGGGGCTACAATGAGCAGTTCTTC	CASSVIAGGYNEQFF	TRBJ2-1	TRBV9	TRBD2	.
TGTGCCAGCTCCGGACAGGCCAACACTGAAGCTTTCTTT	CASSGQANTEAFF	TRBJ1-1	TRBV18	TRBD1	.
TGTGCCACCAGTGACTCCTCAGTCCAGGGGCAATATGGCTACACCTTC	CATSDSSVQGQYGYTF	TRBJ1-2	TRBV24-1	.	.
TGTGCCAGCAGTTACGACGGCGCCGTGAACACTGAAGCTTTCTTT	CASSYDGAVNTEAFF	TRBJ1-1	TRBV6-5	.	.
TGTGCCTCCAGGGAGGGAGTGAACTATGGCTACACCTTC	CASREGVNYGYTF	TRBJ1-2	TRBV2	.	once
TGTGCCAGCACCCGACGGGAAAACACTGAAGCTTTCTTT	CASTRRENTEAFF	TRBJ1-1	TRBV12-3/TRBV12-4	.	.
TGTGCCAGCAGCCAATCAGGGAGAGATGGCTACACCTTC	CASSQSGRDGYTF	TRBJ1-2	TRBV16	.	.
TGTGCCAGCTCCCTCGAAGCACAAGGTTCTAATGAAAAACTGTTTTTT	CASSLEAQGSNEKLFF	TRBJ1-4	TRBV18	.	.
TGCGCCAGCAGCAAAGACGAGACAGGGTATGGCTACACCTTC	CASSKDETGYGYTF	TRBJ1-2	TRBV4-1	TRBD1	.
TGCAGCACCAAGACTAGCGGGAGATTAAATGAGCAGTTCTTC	CSTKTSGRLNEQFF	TRBJ2-1	TRBV29-1	TRBD2	few
TGTGCCTGGAGTGTAAGTTTCCGCTACGAGCAGTACTTC	CAWSVSFRYEQYF	TRBJ2-7	TRBV30	.	.
TGTGCCAGCAGCTTAGGGGATGGGACTAGCGGGAGAACAGATACGCAGTATTTT	CASSLGDGTSGRTDTQYF	TRBJ2-3	TRBV11-2	TRBD2	.
TGTGCCAGCGGGCCCAGAGACTCTGGGGCCAACGTCCTGACTTTC	CASGPRDSGANVLTF	TRBJ2-6	TRBV25-1	.	few
TGTGCCAGCAGCCAGCACGGAACAGGGCGTCAAGAGACCCAGTACTTC	CASSQHGTGRQETQYF	TRBJ2-5	TRBV3-1/TRBV3-2	.	once
TGCAGCGTAAACAGGGGGCTCGGCTACACCTTC	CSVNRGLGYTF	TRBJ1-2	TRBV29-1	TRBD1	.
TGCGCCAGCAGCTTCCAGGGATACCAAGAGACCCAGTACTTC	CASSFQGYQETQYF	TRBJ2-5	TRBV5-1	.	.
TGTGCCAGCAGCGGCCCCGCTGCTGAAGCTTTCTTT	CASSGPAAEAFF	TRBJ1-1	TRBV5-4	.	.
TGTGCCTGGAGTCCCGACCGGGATACGCAGTATTTT	CAWSPDRDTQYF	TRBJ2-3	TRBV30	.	.
TGTGCCACCAGCTCGGGGGGAGGGCTGTCTGGCTACACCTTC	CATSSGGGLSGYTF	TRBJ1-2	TRBV24-1	.	.
TGTGCCAGTCGGGACAGGGACCACAATGAGCAGTTCTTC	CASRDRDHNEQFF	TRBJ2-1	TRBV9	TRBD1	once
TGTGCCAGCAGCTTACCCTGGGGTGCGAGCTCCTATAATTCACCCCTCCACTTT	CASSLPWGASSYNSPLHF	TRBJ1-6	TRBV7-2	.	.
TGTGCCAGCAGCTTAGAGCTGCTACCCGATGGCTACACCTTC	CASSLELLPDGYTF	TRBJ1-2	TRBV11-2	.	.